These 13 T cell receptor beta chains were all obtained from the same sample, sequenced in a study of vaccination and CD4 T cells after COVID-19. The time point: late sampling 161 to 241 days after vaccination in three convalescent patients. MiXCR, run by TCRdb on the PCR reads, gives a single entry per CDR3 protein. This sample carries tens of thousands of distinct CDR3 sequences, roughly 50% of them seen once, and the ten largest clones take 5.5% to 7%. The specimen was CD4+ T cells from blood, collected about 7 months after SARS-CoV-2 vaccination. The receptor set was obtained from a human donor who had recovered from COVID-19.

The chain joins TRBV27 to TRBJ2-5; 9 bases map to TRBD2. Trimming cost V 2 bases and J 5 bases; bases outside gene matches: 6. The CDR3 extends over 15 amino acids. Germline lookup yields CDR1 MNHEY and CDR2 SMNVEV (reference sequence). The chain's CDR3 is CASSLGLAGTETQYF. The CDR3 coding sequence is TGTGCCAGCAGTTTAGGGCTAGCGGGAACCGAGACCCAGTACTTC.

The CDR3 loop is CATSRDLRLYNEQFF. CDR3 in DNA: TGTGCCACCAGCAGAGATCTCCGACTTTACAATGAGCAGTTCTTC. The chain recombines TRBV15 with TRBJ2-1; no firm D call. V gave up 0 bases and J gave up 4 bases, with 10 bases separating them. Per the germline V gene, CDR1 is LNHNV and CDR2 is YYDKDF (reference sequence). This CDR3 region has 15 residues.

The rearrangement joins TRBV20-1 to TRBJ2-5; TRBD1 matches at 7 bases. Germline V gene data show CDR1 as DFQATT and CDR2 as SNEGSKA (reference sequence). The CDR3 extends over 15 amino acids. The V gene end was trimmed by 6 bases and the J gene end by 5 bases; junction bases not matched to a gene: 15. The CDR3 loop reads CSARDSSSGWETQYF. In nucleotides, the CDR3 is TGCAGTGCGAGGGACAGTTCGTCTGGGTGGGAGACCCAGTACTTC.

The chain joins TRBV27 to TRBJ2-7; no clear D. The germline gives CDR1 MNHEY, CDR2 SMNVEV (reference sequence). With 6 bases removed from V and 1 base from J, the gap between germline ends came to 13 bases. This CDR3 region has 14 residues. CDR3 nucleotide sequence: TGTGCCAGCAGGTTGTGGGTCGGGTCCTACGAGCAGTACTTC. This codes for CASRLWVGSYEQYF.

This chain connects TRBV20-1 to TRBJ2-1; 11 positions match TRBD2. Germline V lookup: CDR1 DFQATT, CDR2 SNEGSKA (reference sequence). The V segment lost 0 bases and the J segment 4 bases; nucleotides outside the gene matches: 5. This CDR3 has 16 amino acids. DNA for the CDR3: TGCAGTGCTAGAGATATGGGACTAGCGGATTACAATGAGCAGTTCTTC. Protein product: CSARDMGLADYNEQFF.

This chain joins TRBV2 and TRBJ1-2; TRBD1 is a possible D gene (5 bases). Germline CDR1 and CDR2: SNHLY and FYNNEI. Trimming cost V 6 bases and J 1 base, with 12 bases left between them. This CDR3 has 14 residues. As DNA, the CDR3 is TGTGCCAGCAGCCGGGGTCAGGGTAACTATGGCTACACCTTC. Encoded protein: CASSRGQGNYGYTF.

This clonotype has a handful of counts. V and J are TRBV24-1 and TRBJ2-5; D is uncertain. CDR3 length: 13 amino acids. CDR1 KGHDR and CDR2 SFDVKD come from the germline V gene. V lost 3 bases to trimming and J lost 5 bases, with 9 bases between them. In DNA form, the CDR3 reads TGTGCCACCAGTGATCCACACCGGGAGACCCAGTACTTC. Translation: CATSDPHRETQYF.

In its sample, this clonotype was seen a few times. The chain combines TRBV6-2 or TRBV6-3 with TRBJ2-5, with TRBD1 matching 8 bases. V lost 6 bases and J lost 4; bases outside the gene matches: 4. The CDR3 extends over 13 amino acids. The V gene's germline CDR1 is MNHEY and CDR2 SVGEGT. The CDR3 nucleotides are TGTGCCAGCAGGCGACAGGGGAGAGAGACCCAGTACTTC. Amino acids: CASRRQGRETQYF.

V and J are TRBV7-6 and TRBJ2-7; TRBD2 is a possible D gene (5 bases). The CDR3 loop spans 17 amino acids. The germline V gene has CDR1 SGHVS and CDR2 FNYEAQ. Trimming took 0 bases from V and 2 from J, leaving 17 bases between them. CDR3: CASSLAAGGSPPYEQYF. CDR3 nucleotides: TGTGCCAGCAGCTTAGCAGCAGGCGGGTCGCCTCCCTACGAGCAGTACTTC. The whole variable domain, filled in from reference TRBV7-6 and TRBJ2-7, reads GAGVSQSPRYKVTKRGQDVALRCDPISGHVSLYWYRQALGQGPEFLTYFNYEAQQDKSGLPNDRFSAERPEGSISTLTIQRTEQRDSAMYRCASSLAAGGSPPYEQYFGPGTRLTVT.

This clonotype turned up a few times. CDR3 region: CASKGTSQETQYF. The CDR3 region has the DNA TGTGCCAGCAAAGGGACCTCACAAGAGACCCAGTACTTC. The chain is built from TRBV21-1 and TRBJ2-5; the DNA was not compared with TRBD2, the D call given in the table. TRBV21-1 is recorded as a pseudogene. The CDR3 extends over 13 amino acids.

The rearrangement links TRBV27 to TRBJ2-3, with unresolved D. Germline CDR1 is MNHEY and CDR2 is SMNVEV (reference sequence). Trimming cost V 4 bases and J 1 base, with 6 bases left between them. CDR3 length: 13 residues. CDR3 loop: CASSSHRTDTQYF. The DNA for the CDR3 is TGTGCCAGCAGTTCCCATCGCACAGATACGCAGTATTTT.

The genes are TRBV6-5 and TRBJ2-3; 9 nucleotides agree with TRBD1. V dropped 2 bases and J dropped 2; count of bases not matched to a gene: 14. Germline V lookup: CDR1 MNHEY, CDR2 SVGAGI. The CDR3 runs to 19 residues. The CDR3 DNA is TGTGCCAGCAGTTACCCCATGATCTGGACAGGGGCCACCACAGATACGCAGTATTTT. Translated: CASSYPMIWTGATTDTQYF.

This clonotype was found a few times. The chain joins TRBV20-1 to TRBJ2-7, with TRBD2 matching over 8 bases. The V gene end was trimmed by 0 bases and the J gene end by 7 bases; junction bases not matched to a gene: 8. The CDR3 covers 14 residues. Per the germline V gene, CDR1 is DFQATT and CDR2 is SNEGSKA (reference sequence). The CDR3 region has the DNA TGCAGTGCTAGAGATACAGCGGGAGTGTATGAGCAGTACTTC. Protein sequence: CSARDTAGVYEQYF.